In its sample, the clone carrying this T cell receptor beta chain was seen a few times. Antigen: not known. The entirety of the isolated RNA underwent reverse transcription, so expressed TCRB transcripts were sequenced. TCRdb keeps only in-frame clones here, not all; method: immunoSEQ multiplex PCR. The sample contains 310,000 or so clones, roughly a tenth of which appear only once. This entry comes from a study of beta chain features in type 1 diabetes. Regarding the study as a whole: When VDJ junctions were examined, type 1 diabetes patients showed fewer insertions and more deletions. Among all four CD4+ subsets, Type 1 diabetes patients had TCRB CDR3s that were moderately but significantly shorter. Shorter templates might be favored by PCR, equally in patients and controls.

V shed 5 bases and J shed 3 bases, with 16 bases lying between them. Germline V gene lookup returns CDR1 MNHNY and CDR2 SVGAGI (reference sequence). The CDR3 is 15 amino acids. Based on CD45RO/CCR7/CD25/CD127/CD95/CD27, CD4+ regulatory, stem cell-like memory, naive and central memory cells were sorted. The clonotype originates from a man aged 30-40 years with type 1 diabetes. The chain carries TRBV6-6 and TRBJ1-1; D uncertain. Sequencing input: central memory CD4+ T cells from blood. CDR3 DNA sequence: TGTGCCAGCAGTACCCCTGGCCTGGCTGACACTGAAGCTTTCTTT. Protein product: CASSTPGLADTEAFF.